This T cell receptor beta chain was recovered during a study of radiation and T cells in renal cell carcinoma. As for the study in general: Nephrectomy followed 15 Gy stereotactic body radiation by 4 weeks.

General study results and limits: From baseline, blood top tumor clonotypes peaked at 2 weeks post-radiation. Baseline intratumoral clonotype presence is unknown without pretreatment biopsies.

Time point: baseline pretreatment blood. Stated treatment: 15 Gy SBRT to primary tumor, nephrectomy 4 weeks later. Serial blood draws occurred at baseline and 2 and 4 weeks post-SBRT. In the case of this clone: Its antigen is still unknown.

Here immunoSEQ multiplex PCR was the method, and the copy in TCRdb shows in-frame clones only, minus some. The profile shows tens of thousands of clones, 82% of them singletons. The CDR3 spans 13 residues. V lost 5 bases and J lost 2; bases outside the gene matches: 2. CDR1 and CDR2 from the germline V gene are SGHRS and YFSETQ. The clonotype was recovered from a man in his sixties with renal cell carcinoma. The sample here was blood, taken from a patient whose treatment included radiotherapy and nephrectomy. This sequence joins TRBV5-1 and TRBJ2-5; 8 nucleotides match TRBD1. The CDR3: CASRQGAQETQYF. CDR3 DNA: TGCGCCAGCAGGCAGGGGGCGCAAGAGACCCAGTACTTC.